This TCR beta chain was recovered during a study of blood T cells in healthy people across ages. Germline V gives CDR1 SGHVS, CDR2 FNYEAQ. The CDR3 is 15 amino acids. The V gene lost 1 base and the J gene lost 0 bases, with 6 bases spanning the gap. Combining a sample-barcoded 5' primer with a J-beta primer mix, a second PCR ran for about 6 to 12 cycles. TCRdb re-called the 5' RACE reads with MiXCR, one entry per CDR3 protein. The sample has some 1 million distinct CDR3 sequences; 45% are singletons. This clonotype was seen a single time. The sequence was collected from a woman aged 55 to 70 in good health. Input material: blood. V gene TRBV7-6 combines with J gene TRBJ1-4, with D perhaps TRBD1 (6 bases). CDR3 nucleotide sequence: TGTGCCAGCAGCTTAGGGACAGCAACTAATGAAAAACTGTTTTTT. Translation: CASSLGTATNEKLFF. Supplemented by reference TRBV7-6 and TRBJ1-4, the full variable domain reads GAGVSQSPRYKVTKRGQDVALRCDPISGHVSLYWYRQALGQGPEFLTYFNYEAQQDKSGLPNDRFSAERPEGSISTLTIQRTEQRDSAMYRCASSLGTATNEKLFFGSGTQLSVL.